Given below is one T cell receptor (beta chain) in context. Its antigen is not yet known. No quality values exist for individual bases; no much larger clone is one base distant. The library was made by the immunoSEQ multiplex PCR assay. Adaptive Biotechnologies carried out high-throughput TCR-beta CDR3 sequencing of genomic DNA for most patients. As for how the authors treated the data: Adaptive's ImmunoSEQ software supplied the TCR sequencing data for 18 patients, while MiXCR and VDJtools were used to process a few other patients. CDR3 nucleotide sequences shared between donor and recipient were removed because the origin of such sequences could not be assigned. At least 2-fold expansion over unstimulated cells and a minimum CFSE-low frequency of 0.002% (template counts) or 0.001% (read counts) were required for clones to be classified as alloreactive. A clone was considered mappable if detected in the sequenced pre-transplant spleen, lymph node, or MLR CFSE-low populations of the donor or recipient. The cumulative frequency of alloreactive clones was calculated as a percentage of all sequences, weighted by copy number. This is the immuneACCESS table as TCRdb keeps it, with only in-frame sequences that have V and J called. A part of the clones is gone; compared with another copy, unresolved V genes explain less than half, and the rest is unexplained. V and J calls and clone size come straight from that table; D and trimming were deduced from the DNA. In this sample the table shows tens of thousands of clones, just under 95% of which occur a single time. The ten largest clones add up to 6.7% of the sample.

The CDR3 covers 14 residues, taking in both the cysteine and the phenylalanine. Just the 42-base CDR3 DNA is kept, in frame starting at base 1. Trimming leaves V shorter by 0 bases and J shorter by 5 bases, with the junction holding 2 bases beyond the gene matches. Per the germline V gene (reference sequence), SGHNT is the CDR1 and YYREEE is the CDR2. The sample is drawn from a study of graft-versus-host responses after intestinal transplantation (dated by TCRdb to about 2021). In the study overall: Multivisceral, liver-intestinal, or isolated intestinal transplants were received by the recipients. After intestinal transplantation, graft-versus-host and host-versus-graft alloreactive T cell clones in the graft, circulation and bone marrow were tracked using bulk TCR-beta CDR3 sequencing. The cohort enrolled about 23 intestinal transplant recipients, one of whom was a retransplant, and a few patients without pretransplant specimens were excluded. A peak of at least 4% donor T cells among recipient peripheral blood mononuclear cells was the definition used for donor T cell macrochimerism. All recipients received anti-thymocyte globulin induction followed by maintenance tacrolimus and steroids for 3 to 4 years. To identify alloreactive clones, pre-transplant mixed lymphocyte reaction products were sequenced and then compared with unstimulated pre-transplant donor and recipient T cells. Rather than being sequenced by the commercial service, samples from a few later patients were sequenced in-house on an Illumina MiSeq and processed with MiXCR. What the research found in general, with its limitations: Conclusions were limited by the relatively low number and heterogeneity of intestinal transplant patients. Peak levels of circulating GvH clones were associated with declines in HvG clones early after transplant. High GvH to HvG T cell clonal ratios were observed in the allografts of patients with donor T cell macrochimerism. GvH clones were found in recipient bone marrow, and some of the GvH clones appeared earlier in ileal mucosa or blood, which is consistent with an intestinal mucosal origin.

After transplant, bone marrow was aspirated from the posterior iliac crest or from another site selected by the physician. The sample here was bone marrow, taken approximately 100 weeks after intestinal transplantation. The rearranged segments are TRBV5-4 and TRBJ1-3, with 7 junctional bases fitting TRBD1. The sequence was obtained from a human patient who received an intestinal transplant, so some T cells may come from the graft donor. The sequenced DNA: TGTGCCAGCAGCTTGGGGACAGGACGAAACACCATATATTTT. It translates as CASSLGTGRNTIYF.